The TCR beta chain described here comes from a study of T cells in localized non-small cell lung cancer. Study results and caveats: Adjacent lung tissue had a median about 60 of the top 100 clones found in the tumor. Sequence data derive from only one tumor region, so heterogeneity remains possible. The greatest T cell clonality was found in uninvolved adjacent lung (higher than in tumor).

This CDR3 region has 12 residues. Trimming took off 6 bases at V and 2 bases at J, with 7 bases between the two ends. CDR1 is MDHEN and CDR2 is SYDVKM in the germline V gene. Comments on this clone: Its antigen remains unidentified.

Profiled with immunoSEQ multiplex PCR; TCRdb holds only in-frame clones, not every one. The sample holds more than 20,000 clones, 75% to 90% seen once. The TCR sequence derives from a female donor over 55 with stage I lung adenocarcinoma. The sequencing used peripheral blood, collected before any cancer treatment. This chain joins TRBV28 and TRBJ1-2, with D hard to call. The DNA of the CDR3 is TGTGCCAGCAGGACACTGAACTATGGCTACACCTTC. It specifies CASRTLNYGYTF.